This record concerns one T cell receptor (beta chain) sequence. Antigen: not known. This specimen belongs to a study of blood T cells in healthy people across ages. Study results and caveats: Any changes in expanded clonotypes were possibly confounded, as donor CMV status remained unknown.

Each donor supplied ten milliliters of peripheral blood. The use of a sample-barcoded 5' primer and a J-beta primer mix characterized a second PCR of roughly 6 to 11 cycles. Each CDR3 protein gets one entry after TCRdb re-called the 5' RACE reads with MiXCR. The sample lists 1.5 million to 2 million distinct CDR3 sequences, approximately 30% occurring once. This CDR3 has 13 residues. V was cut by 0 bases and J by 11 bases, with 13 bases left in between. Germline CDR1 reads LGHNA; CDR2 reads YSLEER. The chain carries TRBV4-3 and TRBJ2-5, with a tentative D call TRBD1 (6 bases). The specimen was blood. This receptor was identified in a woman in her 30s in good health. CDR3: CASSQDRGWEQYF. The CDR3 nucleotides are TGCGCCAGCAGCCAAGATAGGGGGTGGGAGCAGTACTTC.